These T cell receptor beta chains were read from a single sample in a study of siplizumab effects on memory and regulatory T cells. Profiled with immunoSEQ multiplex PCR; TCRdb holds only in-frame clones, not every one. The sample lists some 110,000 clones; about 92% were seen once. Input material: CD4+ T cells sorted from blood. These receptors came from a human donor in good health. The CDR3 runs from the conserved cysteine through the conserved F or W. D genes are given only for firm matches. Clone size is stated in some rows and not others, as once, few, many or a class when expanded.

d_gene,j_gene,abundance,v_gene,CDR3aa,CDR3nt
-,TRBJ2-3,-,TRBV19,CATWRGDTQYF,TGTGCCACGTGGCGGGGTGATACGCAGTATTTT
TRBD1,TRBJ2-5,once,TRBV29-1,CSVRAGGETQYF,TGCAGCGTTCGGGCAGGGGGAGAGACCCAGTACTTC
TRBD1,TRBJ2-7,-,TRBV5-4,CASSAQTGGYHEQYF,TGTGCCAGCAGCGCCCAGACAGGGGGCTACCACGAGCAGTACTTC
-,TRBJ2-7,-,TRBV19,CASSLNRGPGFEQYF,TGTGCCAGTAGTCTGAACCGGGGTCCGGGGTTCGAGCAGTACTTC
-,TRBJ1-5,-,TRBV6-5,CASRQDRSNQPQHF,TGTGCCAGCAGACAAGACAGGAGCAATCAGCCCCAGCATTTT
-,TRBJ1-1,-,TRBV14,CASSLSGTANTEAFF,TGTGCCAGCAGTCTATCTGGGACGGCGAACACTGAAGCTTTCTTT
TRBD2,TRBJ2-7,-,TRBV15,CATSRDPAGGLSYEQYF,TGTGCCACCAGCAGAGATCCAGCGGGAGGGCTAAGCTACGAGCAGTACTTC
-,TRBJ1-2,few,TRBV7-8,CASSSHRDGYGYTF,TGTGCCAGCAGCTCCCATCGGGACGGCTATGGCTACACCTTC
-,TRBJ2-1,-,TRBV7-6,CASSLDETSVEQFF,TGTGCCAGCAGCCTTGACGAGACTAGTGTTGAGCAGTTCTTC
TRBD1,TRBJ2-1,once,TRBV6-5,CASSYDRDHNEQFF,TGTGCCAGCAGTTACGACAGGGATCACAATGAGCAGTTCTTC
TRBD1,TRBJ2-2,-,TRBV6-5,CASSINQGAGELFF,TGTGCCAGCAGCATAAATCAGGGGGCCGGGGAGCTGTTTTTT
-,TRBJ1-3,-,TRBV9,CASSATGLHSGNTIYF,TGTGCCAGCAGCGCTACGGGACTGCACTCTGGAAACACCATATATTTT
-,TRBJ1-2,-,TRBV4-3,CASSQGAGVNYGYTF,TGCGCCAGCAGCCAAGGGGCAGGGGTGAACTATGGCTACACCTTC
TRBD1,TRBJ2-7,-,TRBV5-4,CASSWTGTGDNEQYF,TGTGCCAGCAGCTGGACCGGGACAGGGGATAACGAGCAGTACTTC
-,TRBJ2-7,-,TRBV9,CASSVGRDGGIYEQYF,TGTGCCAGCAGCGTAGGTCGGGACGGCGGGATCTACGAGCAGTACTTC
-,TRBJ2-7,-,TRBV2,CASSEDGGRNEQYF,TGTGCCAGCAGTGAAGATGGGGGCAGAAACGAGCAGTACTTC
TRBD2,TRBJ2-7,-,TRBV7-2,CASSPSGGRWAYEQYF,TGTGCCAGCAGCCCTAGCGGGGGCCGGTGGGCCTACGAGCAGTACTTC
TRBD2,TRBJ2-5,-,TRBV7-8,CASSSRTRLAGGKETQYF,TGTGCCAGCAGCTCAAGAACCCGACTAGCGGGGGGGAAAGAGACCCAGTACTTC
-,TRBJ2-3,few,TRBV27,CASTGGTYTDTQYF,TGTGCCAGCACAGGGGGGACTTACACAGATACGCAGTATTTT
-,TRBJ2-1,-,TRBV11-3,CASSLVAGSNEQFF,TGTGCCAGCAGCTTAGTTGCAGGGTCCAATGAGCAGTTCTTC
TRBD1,TRBJ1-1,-,TRBV30,CAWNIPDRVVPNTEAFF,TGTGCCTGGAATATCCCTGACAGGGTGGTCCCAAACACTGAAGCTTTCTTT
-,TRBJ1-5,once,TRBV7-2,CASSLGAFPSNQPQHF,TGTGCCAGCAGCTTAGGGGCCTTCCCTAGCAATCAGCCCCAGCATTTT
-,TRBJ2-1,-,TRBV5-1,CASSPGGDNLFF,TGCGCCAGCAGCCCAGGGGGGGACAACCTGTTCTTC
-,TRBJ2-2,-,TRBV19,CASSISRTTNTGELFF,TGTGCCAGTAGTATAAGTCGCACAACGAACACCGGGGAGCTGTTTTTT
-,TRBJ1-2,-,TRBV4-1,CASSQAPFVQSVYHGYTF,TGCGCCAGCAGCCAAGCGCCATTTGTGCAGTCAGTATACCATGGCTACACCTTC
-,TRBJ2-7,-,TRBV9,CASASGIGREQYF,TGTGCCAGCGCCTCGGGCATCGGGCGCGAGCAGTACTTC
-,TRBJ2-7,-,TRBV30,CAWSTGSYEQYF,TGTGCCTGGAGTACAGGATCCTACGAGCAGTACTTC
-,TRBJ1-5,-,TRBV7-9,CASSSVRDNQPQHF,TGTGCCAGCAGCTCAGTCCGGGACAATCAGCCCCAGCATTTT
TRBD2,TRBJ2-7,-,TRBV5-4,CASSPRAGGEYEQYF,TGTGCCAGCAGCCCACGGGCGGGGGGCGAATACGAGCAGTACTTC
-,TRBJ2-7,-,TRBV19,CASSSPGQTYEQYF,TGTGCCAGTAGTAGCCCGGGCCAAACCTACGAGCAGTACTTC
TRBD1,TRBJ1-1,-,TRBV30,CAWDPRGMRTEAFF,TGTGCCTGGGACCCCAGGGGGATGAGGACTGAAGCTTTCTTT
TRBD2,TRBJ2-1,-,TRBV11-2,CASGPTSGGYNEQFF,TGTGCCAGCGGCCCGACTAGCGGGGGGTACAATGAGCAGTTCTTC
-,TRBJ1-2,-,TRBV20-1,CSARTDYGYTF,TGCAGTGCTAGGACAGACTATGGCTACACCTTC
-,TRBJ1-3,-,TRBV5-1,CASSFEGSSGNTIYF,TGCGCCAGCAGCTTTGAGGGGTCCTCTGGAAACACCATATATTTT
-,TRBJ1-2,-,TRBV6-5,CASSRPRGYGYTF,TGTGCCAGCAGTCGTCCCCGGGGCTATGGCTACACCTTC
TRBD2,TRBJ2-1,-,TRBV7-8,CASSLPAGGYNEQFF,TGTGCCAGCAGCTTACCAGCGGGAGGGTACAATGAGCAGTTCTTC
-,TRBJ2-7,-,TRBV18,CASSPPGLTYEQYF,TGTGCCAGCTCACCACCGGGACTTACCTACGAGCAGTACTTC
-,TRBJ2-5,-,TRBV5-4,CASSSPAGGGSQETQYF,TGTGCCAGCAGCTCCCCGGCTGGAGGGGGCTCCCAAGAGACCCAGTACTTC
-,TRBJ1-1,once,TRBV10-3,CAISTKDRPWAEAFF,TGTGCCATCAGCACGAAAGACAGGCCTTGGGCTGAAGCTTTCTTT
-,TRBJ1-4,-,TRBV5-4,CASSLGGSANEKLFF,TGTGCCAGCAGCTTAGGGGGGTCGGCTAATGAAAAACTGTTTTTT
TRBD1,TRBJ1-2,-,TRBV19,CASSRSTGGRYGYTF,TGTGCCAGTAGTCGTTCCACAGGGGGCCGCTATGGCTACACCTTC
-,TRBJ1-1,-,TRBV7-9,CASSLDFDTEAFF,TGTGCCAGCAGCTTAGACTTCGACACTGAAGCTTTCTTT
-,TRBJ1-6,-,TRBV5-1,CASSTAALINSPLHF,TGCGCCAGCAGCACCGCGGCCCTAATCAATTCACCCCTCCACTTT
-,TRBJ2-7,once,TRBV4-3,CASSQSGWGSSYEQYF,TGCGCCAGCAGCCAATCGGGGTGGGGGTCCTCCTACGAGCAGTACTTC
TRBD1,TRBJ1-2,-,TRBV18,CASSPLDRDYGYTF,TGTGCCAGCTCACCACTTGACAGGGATTATGGCTACACCTTC
-,TRBJ2-7,-,TRBV4-3,CASSQALPGDEQYF,TGCGCCAGCAGCCAAGCCCTCCCCGGGGACGAGCAGTACTTC
-,TRBJ1-4,-,TRBV5-1,CASSTGTHEKLFF,TGCGCCAGCAGCACCGGAACCCACGAAAAACTGTTTTTT
-,TRBJ1-4,-,TRBV27,CASSSSQNTREKLFF,TGTGCCAGCAGTTCATCGCAGAACACTCGGGAAAAACTGTTTTTT
-,TRBJ2-3,once,TRBV4-1,CASSPGVYGDTQYF,TGCGCCAGCAGCCCTGGGGTATACGGGGATACGCAGTATTTT
-,TRBJ1-1,once,TRBV7-9,CASSRTVMNTEAFF,TGTGCCAGCAGCCGCACCGTTATGAACACTGAAGCTTTCTTT
-,TRBJ1-2,-,TRBV9,CASSPPGLPHGYTF,TGTGCCAGCAGCCCCCCTGGCCTCCCCCATGGCTACACCTTC
TRBD2,TRBJ2-3,-,TRBV7-3,CASSSLAGSTDTQYF,TGTGCCAGCAGCTCCTTAGCGGGGAGCACAGATACGCAGTATTTT
-,TRBJ2-2,-,TRBV5-1,CASSLERGSNTGELFF,TGCGCCAGCAGCTTGGAAAGGGGATCGAACACCGGGGAGCTGTTTTTT
TRBD1,TRBJ1-2,few,TRBV12-5,CASGLRQGSGYTF,TGTGCTAGTGGTTTACGACAGGGGTCTGGCTACACCTTC
TRBD1,TRBJ2-3,once,TRBV5-4,CASSEPPGQGADTQYF,TGTGCCAGCAGCGAACCCCCGGGACAGGGGGCAGATACGCAGTATTTT
-,TRBJ2-7,once,TRBV30,CAWSVGYEQYF,TGTGCCTGGAGTGTCGGATACGAGCAGTACTTC
-,TRBJ1-2,-,TRBV30,CAWSVQGGGYTF,TGTGCCTGGAGTGTACAAGGGGGTGGCTACACCTTC